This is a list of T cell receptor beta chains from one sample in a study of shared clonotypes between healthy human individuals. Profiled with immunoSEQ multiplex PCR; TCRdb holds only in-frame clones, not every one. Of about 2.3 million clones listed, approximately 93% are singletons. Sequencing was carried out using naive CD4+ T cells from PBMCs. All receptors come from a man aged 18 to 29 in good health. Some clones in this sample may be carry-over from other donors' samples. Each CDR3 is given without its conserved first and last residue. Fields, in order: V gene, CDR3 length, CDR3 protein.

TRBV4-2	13	ASSPSYRGTDTQY
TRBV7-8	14	ASSARAGTPNPEAF
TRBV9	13	ASSAEISGKETQY
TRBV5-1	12	ASSAGQLQETQY
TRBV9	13	ASSVGGGTHNEQF
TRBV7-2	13	ASSLNRGLQETQY
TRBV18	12	ASSPGAGENTIY
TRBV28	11	ASLEQTNYGYT
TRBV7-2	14	ASSLTSGMYQETQY
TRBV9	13	ASSVGTNGYNEQF
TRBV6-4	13	ASRPQGGNTGELF
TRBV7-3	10	ASSLTGREQF
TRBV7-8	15	ASSLVGGRMLGQPQH
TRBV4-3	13	ASSPIRTSDSEQY
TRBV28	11	ASGRLRGQPQH
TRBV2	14	ASSFMGRGRGETQY
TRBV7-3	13	AAGGAGLSTDTQY
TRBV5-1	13	ASSLGTPGGYGYT
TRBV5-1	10	ASSSGLNEQF
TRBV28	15	ASSLGGLAGRTDTQY
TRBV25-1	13	ASRRRGDPNSPLH
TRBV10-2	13	ASSESEGYNEKLF